Each of the 27 T cell receptor beta chains below was sequenced from the same sample in a study of glioma-infiltrating T cells. TCR alpha and beta CDR3 regions were amplified from RNA using iRepertoire nested multiplex PCR. TCRdb called the multiplex PCR reads again in MiXCR, with one record for every CDR3 protein. The data hold fewer than 200,000 distinct CDR3 sequences, with more than 35% observed a single time. The sequenced material came from glioma tissue, nonneoplastic brain tissue, or PBMCs (not recorded which). All receptors derive from a human donor with low-grade glioma or glioblastoma, undergoing nonglioma brain surgery, or in good health (not recorded which).

For this clonotype: Mismatch with germline at one junction end may stem from a read error. V is TRBV28 and J is TRBJ2-1, with D perhaps matching TRBD2 (5 bases). The CDR3 runs to 13 residues. The germline V gene encodes CDR1 MDHEN and CDR2 SYDVKM. CDR3 protein: CASTFRGVNELFF. Written as DNA, the CDR3 is TGCGCCAGCACCTTCCGGGGAGTCAATGAGCTGTTCTTC.

In this sample, this clonotype turned up a few times. This rearrangement joins TRBV7-9 to TRBJ2-7; 8 bases map to TRBD1. The J segment lost 4 bases and the V segment lost 4 bases, leaving 9 bases of the junction unmatched. The CDR3 spans 15 residues. CDR1 is SEHNR and CDR2 is FQNEAQ in the germline V gene (reference sequence). The CDR3 nucleotides read TGTGCCAGCAGCTCCCGACAGGGGCCCCCTTACGAGCAGTACTTC. This gives the protein CASSSRQGPPYEQYF.

This clonotype came up a few times. The chain is built from TRBV29-1 and TRBJ1-2; D call uncertain. This CDR3 region has 12 residues. Germline V gene lookup returns CDR1 SQVTM and CDR2 ANQGSEA. V lost 3 bases and J 0 bases, leaving 5 bases between the germline ends. The DNA of the CDR3 is TGCAGCGTTGAGGGTCCTAACTATGGCTACACCTTC. Its protein is CSVEGPNYGYTF.

This clonotype appeared a single time. A much larger clone is a single base away; this may be a read error. This chain joins TRBV20-1 and TRBJ2-7; TRBD2 is a possible D gene (6 bases). Germline V lookup: CDR1 DFQATT, CDR2 SNEGSKA (reference sequence). V was pared by 6 bases and J by 1 base, with 19 bases between. CDR3 length equals 15 residues. CDR3: CSAPSGGYPSYEQYF. CDR3 sequence (DNA): TGCAGTGCCCCTAGTGGAGGGTACCCATCCTACGAGCAGTACTTC.

The chain is built from TRBV20-1 and TRBJ2-5; TRBD2 aligns across 12 bases. Germline lookup yields CDR1 DFQATT and CDR2 SNEGSKA (reference sequence). This CDR3 is built from 18 residues. J lost 5 bases, V lost 0 bases, and 13 bases had no gene match. CDR3 residues: CSARDRGRLAGARETQYF. In DNA, the CDR3 is TGCAGTGCTAGAGATCGGGGAAGACTAGCGGGAGCCCGGGAGACCCAGTACTTC.

About this clonotype itself: This sequence may be a read error, since a much larger clone differs from it by one base. The CDR3 loop is CASSEGGRAKNTEAFF. The DNA for the CDR3 is TGTGCCAGCAGTGAAGGGGGCAGGGCCAAGAACACTGAAGCTTTCTTT. This chain uses TRBV2 with TRBJ1-1; tentatively, D is TRBD1 (5 bases). The CDR3 covers 16 residues. Germline lookup yields CDR1 SNHLY and CDR2 FYNNEI. Deletions cut 1 base from V and 1 base from J, with 13 bases between.

This clonotype showed up many times. The J gene is TRBJ2-5, the V gene TRBV28; D is unclear. Trimming pared 1 base from V and 0 bases from J, leaving 6 bases between. Per the germline V gene, CDR1 is MDHEN and CDR2 is SYDVKM. This CDR3 is 14 amino acids long. In DNA, the CDR3 is TGTGCCAGCAGTTTATATATGTACCAAGAGACCCAGTACTTC. Residues: CASSLYMYQETQYF.

A word on this clonotype: Germline and junction disagree at one end, which may indicate a read error. The rearrangement links TRBV20-1 to TRBJ2-3; D possibly corresponds to TRBD1 (6 bases). The CDR3 extends over 15 amino acids. Germline V gene data show CDR1 as DFQATT and CDR2 as SNEGSKA (reference sequence). This CDR3 is CSAGRQDPRPGTQYF. DNA of the CDR3: TGCAGTGCCGGCCGACAGGACCCGAGGCCAGGTACGCAATATTTT.

Many counts were recorded for this clonotype. The chain combines TRBV28 with TRBJ2-4; 8 nucleotides line up with TRBD2. The CDR3 runs 15 residues. The V gene end was trimmed by 5 bases and the J gene end by 6 bases; junction bases not matched to a gene: 9. Germline V gene sequence: CDR1 MDHEN, CDR2 SYDVKM. The DNA of the CDR3 is TGTGCCAGCAGTCCGATAGCGGGACTGGGAAACATTCAGTACTTC. Encoded protein: CASSPIAGLGNIQYF.

The chain recombines TRBV2 with TRBJ2-3; perhaps D is TRBD1 or TRBD2 (5 bases each). CDR1 and CDR2 (germline): SNHLY, FYNNEI. The CDR3 length is 15 residues. Trimming took 1 base from V and 1 from J, leaving 9 bases between them. The CDR3 is CASSEGGGRTDTQYF. DNA of the CDR3: TGTGCCAGCAGTGAAGGGGGCGGGCGCACAGATACGCAGTATTTT.

As for this clonotype: It may be a read error: a sequence one base away is much more abundant. The chain employs TRBV2 and TRBJ2-2; 11 bases map to TRBD2. With 8 bases clipped from V and 4 bases from J, the junction kept 6 bases outside the gene matches. The V gene's germline CDR1 is SNHLY and CDR2 FYNNEI. The CDR3 is 15 residues long. CDR3 residues: CASGGTSGTTGELFF. DNA of the CDR3: TGTGCCAGCGGGGGGACTAGCGGTACCACCGGGGAGCTGTTTTTT.

J is TRBJ2-7 and V is TRBV5-4; 10 nucleotides match TRBD2. The CDR3 extends over 14 amino acids. Germline CDR1 and CDR2: SGHNT and YYREEE (reference sequence). J lost 6 bases, V lost 4 bases, and 7 bases had no gene match. CDR3 DNA sequence: TGTGCCAGCAGCGCCGGGACTAGCGTCCGCGAGCAGTACTTC. Translation: CASSAGTSVREQYF.

The J gene is TRBJ1-1, the V gene TRBV6-6, with D unresolved. CDR3 length equals 13 residues. Germline V gene data show CDR1 as MNHNY and CDR2 as SVGAGI (reference sequence). V shed 4 bases and J shed 6 bases, with 12 bases lying between them. The CDR3, as DNA: TGTGCCAGCAGTTCCGACACTTTCCCTGAAGCTTTCTTT. Protein: CASSSDTFPEAFF.

V and J are TRBV6-1 and TRBJ2-7; no firm D call. The CDR3 runs 11 residues. V lost 6 bases to trimming and J lost 7 bases, with 10 bases between them. CDR1 and CDR2 from the germline V gene are MNHNS and SASEGT. CDR3 sequence (DNA): TGTGCCAGCAGACACCTGGTGGAGCAGTACTTC. It encodes CASRHLVEQYF.

Worth noting for this clonotype: At one end, the junction sequence differs from germline, possibly due to a read error. This rearrangement joins TRBV7-2 to TRBJ2-6, with D maybe TRBD1 (5 bases). Germline V gene lookup returns CDR1 SGHTA and CDR2 FQGNSA. The CDR3 length is 14 residues. The CDR3 DNA reads TGTGCCAGCAGCTTAAGGTCTGGGGCCGACGTCCTGACTTTC. This translates into CASSLRSGADVLTF.

As regards this clonotype: A much larger clone differs by one base, so this may be a read error. This chain connects TRBV3-1 to TRBJ2-1; 7 nucleotides align to TRBD2. Germline V gene data show CDR1 as LGHDT and CDR2 as YNNKEL (reference sequence). The CDR3 totals 15 residues. Written as DNA, the CDR3 is TGTGCCAGAAGCCAAGTAGCTGGAGCGGGATACGAGCAGTTCTTC. This sequence encodes CARSQVAGAGYEQFF.

This clonotype was detected many times. CDR3 nucleotide sequence: TGCAGTGCTAGTGAGGGCTACGAGCAGTACTTC. It translates to CSASEGYEQYF. This sequence joins TRBV20-1 and TRBJ2-7; weak D call: TRBD2 (5 bases). The length of the CDR3 is 11 residues. V lost 3 bases, J lost 3 bases, and 6 bases lay in between. Germline values: CDR1 DFQATT, CDR2 SNEGSKA (reference sequence).

As for this clonotype: With a much larger clone just one base away, this may be a read error. The gene calls are TRBV2 and TRBJ1-2, with TRBD1 matching 9 bases. CDR3 length: 15 residues. Looked up from germline, CDR1 is SNHLY and CDR2 is FYNNEI. The CDR3 nucleotides read TGTGACAGCAGTGACAACAGGGGGCGCGGCTATGGCTACACCTTC. It codes for CDSSDNRGRGYGYTF.

About this clonotype: This may be a read error: a much more frequent sequence differs by one nucleotide. The chain carries TRBV10-3 and TRBJ1-1; D is undetermined. This CDR3 region has 14 residues. Germline V gene lookup returns CDR1 ENHRY and CDR2 SYGVKD. In DNA, the CDR3 is TGTTCCATCAGTGAGTCATTTGAAAACACTGAAGCTTTCTTT. Translated: CSISESFENTEAFF.

The chain joins TRBV7-9 to TRBJ1-3, with 7 bases fitting TRBD1. The trim removed 5 bases at V and 3 bases at J, leaving 7 bases unmatched. CDR1 SEHNR and CDR2 FQNEAQ come from the germline V gene (reference sequence). The length of the CDR3 is 15 residues. The CDR3 loop is CASSPTGFGGNTIYF. The CDR3 bases are TGTGCCAGCAGCCCGACAGGGTTCGGTGGAAACACCATATATTTT.

This clonotype was seen more than once but under ten times. This chain connects TRBV24-1 to TRBJ1-2; D is ambiguous. CDR1 KGHDR and CDR2 SFDVKD come from the germline V gene. Trimming stripped 3 bases from V and 0 bases from J, with 13 bases between. The CDR3 extends over 16 amino acids. CDR3: CATSDPVPRANYGYTF. The DNA of the CDR3 is TGTGCCACCAGTGATCCGGTTCCCCGAGCTAACTATGGCTACACCTTC.

This chain links TRBV28 with TRBJ2-1, with 11 positions matching TRBD2. With V trimmed by 4 bases and J by 2 bases, 4 bases remained unmatched. The CDR3 extends over 16 amino acids. Germline V lookup: CDR1 MDHEN, CDR2 SYDVKM. The DNA of the CDR3 is TGTGCCAGCAGTTCGCTGACTAGCGGGACCTACAATGAGCAGTTCTTC. It encodes CASSSLTSGTYNEQFF.

This clonotype occurred many times. The conserved final phenylalanine or tryptophan is absent from the CDR3, which likely points to a read error. The DNA is left out, because the CDR3 cannot be placed on it with certainty; the CDR3 is given as TCRdb lists it. This chain joins TRBV20-1 and TRBJ2-7; the table gives TRBD2 as D, unverified against the DNA. Germline V gives CDR1 DFQATT, CDR2 SNEGSKA (reference sequence). The CDR3 sequence runs 13 residues, both termini included. The CDR3 protein is CSAKDAGSDRVGI.

Concerning this clonotype: Since a much larger clone is just one base distant, this may be a read error. This sequence joins TRBV3-1 and TRBJ2-6; D is uncertain. The ends were cut back, 5 bases at V and 9 bases at J, with 8 bases in the middle. Germline V lookup: CDR1 LGHDT, CDR2 YNNKEL (reference sequence). There are 12 residues in the CDR3. For the CDR3, the DNA is TGTGCCAGCAGCGAAGGTCACAACGTCCTGACTTTC. Translation: CASSEGHNVLTF.

This clonotype was counted at least ten times. V usage is TRBV2 and J usage is TRBJ1-1; D gene unclear. The V gene lost 8 bases and the J gene lost 4 bases, with 14 bases spanning the gap. The CDR3 is 13 amino acids. The V gene's germline CDR1 is SNHLY and CDR2 FYNNEI. Here the CDR3 reads CASLDGSGTEAFF. The CDR3 nucleotides read TGTGCCAGCCTCGACGGATCAGGCACTGAAGCTTTCTTT.

This clonotype was recorded a few times. This chain connects TRBV3-1 to TRBJ2-3; D possibly corresponds to TRBD2 (5 bases). The germline gives CDR1 LGHDT, CDR2 YNNKEL (reference sequence). V lost 0 bases and J 8 bases, leaving 9 bases between the germline ends. This CDR3 comprises 13 residues. The CDR3 coding sequence is TGTGCCAGCAGCCAAGATCCGGCGGGTACGCAGTATTTT. Translation: CASSQDPAGTQYF.

Details on this clonotype: A junction boundary mismatches the germline segment, possibly from a read error. The rearrangement joins TRBV27 to TRBJ2-1; 8 bases agree with TRBD1. The CDR3 extends over 14 amino acids. Germline lookup yields CDR1 MNHEY and CDR2 SMNVEV (reference sequence). The CDR3 reads CAIRPGQANNEQFF. The CDR3 nucleotides read TGTGCCATCAGGCCGGGACAGGCAAACAATGAGCAGTTTTTC.